Listed below are T cell receptor beta chains from one sample, sequenced in a study of blood T cell repertoires in COVID-19. Sequenced by immunoSEQ multiplex PCR; TCRdb stores in-frame clones only, minus some. This sample yields some 80,000 clones, of which approximately 86% are seen a single time; 4.5% to 6% belongs to the top ten. The specimen was peripheral blood. These receptors came from a man aged 45-65 years with active or convalescent COVID-19. The CDR3 runs from the conserved cysteine through the conserved F or W. A D gene is named only where the DNA matches it firmly. The size field is filled for only some rows; it gives once, few, many or a size class.

j_call | v_call | clone_size | d_call | cdr3_aa | cdr3_nt
TRBJ1-1 | TRBV11-2 | - | - | CASTRSLNTEAFF | TGTGCCAGCACCCGTAGCTTGAACACTGAAGCTTTCTTT
TRBJ2-5 | TRBV12-3/TRBV12-4 | few | - | CASRGTTVAQYF | TGTGCCAGCCGGGGAACGACGGTGGCCCAGTACTTC
TRBJ1-3 | TRBV11-3 | - | - | CASSLGHGNTIYF | TGTGCCAGCAGCTTAGGACACGGAAACACCATATATTTT
TRBJ2-2 | TRBV19 | - | TRBD2 | CASRRGGANTGELFF | TGTGCCAGCCGGCGCGGGGGGGCGAACACCGGGGAGCTGTTTTTT
TRBJ2-5 | TRBV29-1 | once | TRBD2 | CSVANPGGETQYF | TGCAGCGTTGCTAATCCGGGGGGAGAGACCCAGTACTTC
TRBJ2-5 | TRBV6-6 | - | - | CASSARGGPIETQYF | TGTGCCAGCAGCGCGCGAGGCGGCCCTATTGAGACCCAGTACTTC
TRBJ1-2 | TRBV7-9 | - | - | CASSLARANYGYTF | TGTGCCAGCAGCTTAGCGCGAGCTAATTATGGCTACACCTTC
TRBJ1-1 | TRBV28 | - | - | CATTGQVDQAFF | TGTGCCACCACAGGGCAGGTCGACCAAGCTTTCTTT
TRBJ1-5 | TRBV6-5 | - | - | CASIGGQNSNQPQHF | TGTGCCAGCATCGGCGGACAGAATAGCAATCAGCCCCAGCATTTT
TRBJ2-3 | TRBV4-3 | - | TRBD1 | CASSQGQGNTDTQYF | TGCGCCAGCAGCCAAGGACAGGGGAATACAGATACGCAGTATTTT
TRBJ2-1 | TRBV7-2 | - | - | CASRGSGSYNEQFF | TGTGCCAGCAGGGGGAGCGGTTCTTACAATGAGCAGTTCTTC
TRBJ2-7 | TRBV5-4 | - | TRBD2 | CASSLGQGGSYEQYF | TGTGCCAGCAGCTTGGGGCAGGGAGGGTCCTACGAGCAGTACTTC
TRBJ2-1 | TRBV10-3 | - | - | CAISDYGLDNEQFF | TGTGCCATCAGTGACTATGGACTCGACAATGAGCAGTTCTTC
TRBJ2-1 | TRBV6-1 | - | TRBD2 | CASSEAATSGAETEQFF | TGTGCCAGCAGTGAAGCGGCGACTAGCGGGGCGGAAACTGAGCAGTTCTTC
TRBJ2-3 | TRBV18 | - | TRBD2 | CASSPIAGETDTQYF | TGTGCCAGCTCCCCTATAGCGGGGGAGACAGATACGCAGTATTTT
TRBJ2-1 | TRBV7-9 | - | TRBD1 | CASTPGQGVSNEQFF | TGTGCCAGCACCCCTGGACAGGGTGTAAGCAATGAGCAGTTCTTC
TRBJ2-5 | TRBV10-3 | - | TRBD1 | CAISELTGVQETQYF | TGTGCCATCAGTGAGCTTACAGGGGTTCAAGAGACCCAGTACTTC
TRBJ1-1 | TRBV6-5 | - | TRBD1 | CASSYSGTANTEAFF | TGTGCCAGCAGTTACTCCGGGACAGCTAACACTGAAGCTTTCTTT